This T cell receptor (beta chain) was captured by sequencing in a study of blood T cell repertoires in COVID-19 (dated by TCRdb to between 2020 and 2021). Background for the entire study: Samples covering the acute and convalescent phases of COVID-19 were provided by collaborators in the United States, Italy and Spain. The prospective study material was composed of cDNA or gDNA derived from T cells, B-cell-depleted T cells, or PBMCs. Subjects who had been exposed to COVID-19, were actively infected with it, or had recovered from it provided the deeply sampled blood TCRbeta repertoires that made up the dataset. A freely available public database, intended as a resource for researchers studying the immune response to SARS-CoV-2, is where the repertoires were released. Samples were obtained from the ongoing ImmuneRACE study (first 160 participants) and from about 1,300 subjects provided by 6 global collaborators. Nearly every sample came with metadata listing a de-identified subject ID, COVID-19 status, age in years and sex. Where available, HLA class I and class II types were obtained from metadata supplied by the sample provider rather than from assay-based typing. Broader findings and caveats from the paper: The amount of clinical and demographic metadata varied by source and participant and was provided uncurated.

TCRbeta CDR3 regions were amplified from genomic DNA by means of the immunoSEQ Assay, a bias-controlled multiplex PCR. On the study's bioinformatics: The number of nucleated cells in each sample was estimated by amplification of reference gene primers within the assay. To quantify the absolute abundance of each unique TCRbeta CDR3 rearrangement, sequence reads were collapsed and filtered. Productive Simpson clonality was computed per sample as the square root of Simpson's diversity index over productive rearrangements. The table was pulled from immuneACCESS by TCRdb, which kept in-frame rearrangements only. Such tables lose some clones; where checked, under half of the loss comes from unresolved V genes, and the rest has no known cause. The DNA was the basis for D and trimming; V, J and clone size are from that table. This sample gives tens of thousands of clones in total; 87% of them show up just once. The top ten clones comprise 15% of the sample.

Inclusive of the bounding cysteine and phenylalanine, the CDR3 is 14 residues long. The CDR3 DNA has 42 bases and is translated from base 1. Sequences SGHRS (CDR1) and YFSETQ (CDR2) are obtained from the germline V gene. V and J lose 3 bases and 0 bases, and a span of 10 bases separates them. The collaborating institutions used their own protocols to collect whole blood in K2EDTA tubes. For TCRbeta analysis, collaborators shipped samples in one of three forms: frozen whole blood, isolated PBMCs, or DNA extracted from either of those sample types. Worth noting for this clone: The specificity of this receptor is unknown. Base qualities are not at hand, and no much larger clone is one base apart.

This receptor chain uses TRBV5-1 and TRBJ2-7; 5 matching bases give a weak D call of TRBD1. This TCR came from a male donor with acute or convalescent COVID-19. The source material was peripheral blood. The CDR3: CASSSRTGSYEQYF. The DNA sequence is as follows: TGCGCCAGCAGCTCCCGAACAGGCTCCTACGAGCAGTACTTC.